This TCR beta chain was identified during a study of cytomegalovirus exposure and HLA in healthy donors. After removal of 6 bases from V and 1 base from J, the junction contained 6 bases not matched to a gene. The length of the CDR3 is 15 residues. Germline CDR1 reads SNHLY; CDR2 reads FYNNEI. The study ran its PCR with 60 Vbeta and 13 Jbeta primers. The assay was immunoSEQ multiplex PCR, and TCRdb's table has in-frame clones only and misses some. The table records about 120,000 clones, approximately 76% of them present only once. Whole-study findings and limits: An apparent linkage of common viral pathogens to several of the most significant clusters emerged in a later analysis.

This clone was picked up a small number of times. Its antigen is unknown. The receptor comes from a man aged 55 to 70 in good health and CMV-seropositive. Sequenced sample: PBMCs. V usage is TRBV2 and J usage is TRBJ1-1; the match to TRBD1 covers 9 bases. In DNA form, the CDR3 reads TGTGCCAGCAGGAAACCGGGACAGGGGAACACTGAAGCTTTCTTT. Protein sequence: CASRKPGQGNTEAFF.